This TCR beta chain originates from a study of blood T cells in healthy people across ages. The study's findings and limits: Whereas aged donors had fewer naive CD4+ cells, long-lived donors had more of them and higher diversity.

For the second PCR, which ran for 7 to 11 cycles, a sample-barcoded 5' primer and a J-beta primer mix were used. All cDNA molecules were each tagged by a template-switch adaptor with 12 random nucleotides. TCRdb reprocessed the 5' RACE reads with MiXCR, giving one entry per CDR3 protein. The table lists about 1.4 million distinct CDR3 sequences, 59% of them singletons. About this clonotype itself: Its antigen is undetermined.

With 10 bases removed from V and 9 bases from J, the gap between germline ends came to 16 bases. This CDR3 contains 12 residues. Germline V gene sequence: CDR1 SEHNR, CDR2 FQNEAQ (reference sequence). The J gene is TRBJ2-1, the V gene TRBV7-9; tentative D call: TRBD1 (5 bases). This clonotype originated in a man aged 18 to 35 in good health. Sequencing used blood. CDR3 residues: CATVGQRSEQFF. The CDR3 DNA follows: TGTGCCACCGTGGGGCAACGGAGTGAGCAGTTCTTC.